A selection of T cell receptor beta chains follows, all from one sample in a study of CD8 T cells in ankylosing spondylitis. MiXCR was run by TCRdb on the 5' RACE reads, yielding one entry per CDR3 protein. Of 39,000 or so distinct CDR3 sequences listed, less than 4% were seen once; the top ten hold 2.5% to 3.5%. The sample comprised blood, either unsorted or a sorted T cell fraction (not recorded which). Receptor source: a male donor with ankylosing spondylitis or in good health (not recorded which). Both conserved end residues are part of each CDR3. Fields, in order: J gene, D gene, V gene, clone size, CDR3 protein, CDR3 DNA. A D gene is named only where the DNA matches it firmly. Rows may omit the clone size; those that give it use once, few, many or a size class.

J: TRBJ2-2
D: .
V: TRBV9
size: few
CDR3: CASSRFSGDTGELFF
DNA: TGTGCCAGCAGCAGGTTTTCTGGCGACACCGGGGAGCTGTTTTTT

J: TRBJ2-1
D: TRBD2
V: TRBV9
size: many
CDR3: CASSTIAGASYNEQFF
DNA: TGTGCCAGCAGTACTATAGCGGGAGCCTCCTACAATGAGCAGTTCTTC

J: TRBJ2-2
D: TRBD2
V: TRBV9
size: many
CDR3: CASSVSGGASGELFF
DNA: TGTGCCAGCAGCGTGAGCGGGGGGGCGAGCGGGGAGCTGTTTTTT

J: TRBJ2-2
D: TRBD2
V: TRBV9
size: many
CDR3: CASSVRLAMNTGELFF
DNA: TGTGCCAGCAGCGTCCGACTAGCGATGAACACCGGGGAGCTGTTTTTT

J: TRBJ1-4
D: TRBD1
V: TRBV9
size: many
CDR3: CASSITGGTLGDEKLFF
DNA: TGTGCCAGCAGCATTACAGGGGGGACACTAGGAGACGAAAAACTGTTTTTT

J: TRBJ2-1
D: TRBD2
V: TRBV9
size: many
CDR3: CASSVASGAAGEQFF
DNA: TGTGCCAGCAGCGTAGCTAGCGGGGCAGCGGGTGAGCAGTTCTTC

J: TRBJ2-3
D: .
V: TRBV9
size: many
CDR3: CASSAGQISTDTQYF
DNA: TGTGCCAGCAGCGCCGGACAGATCAGCACAGATACGCAGTATTTT

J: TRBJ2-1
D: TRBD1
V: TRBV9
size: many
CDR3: CASSVQDRAAPEQFF
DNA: TGTGCCAGCAGCGTACAGGACAGGGCCGCCCCGGAGCAGTTCTTC

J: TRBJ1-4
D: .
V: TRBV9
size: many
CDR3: CASSGGSEKLFF
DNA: TGTGCCAGCAGCGGCGGCTCTGAAAAACTGTTTTTT

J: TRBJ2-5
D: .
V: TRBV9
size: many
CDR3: CASSTMTGSQETQYF
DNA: TGTGCCAGCAGCACTATGACAGGTAGCCAAGAGACCCAGTACTTC

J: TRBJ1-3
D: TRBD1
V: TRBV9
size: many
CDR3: CASSLGDRGPGNTIYF
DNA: TGTGCCAGCAGCCTGGGGGACAGGGGGCCTGGAAACACCATATATTTT

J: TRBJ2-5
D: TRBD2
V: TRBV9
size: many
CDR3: CASSVGIGTSQETQYF
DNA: TGTGCCAGCAGCGTAGGGATTGGGACTAGTCAAGAGACCCAGTACTTC

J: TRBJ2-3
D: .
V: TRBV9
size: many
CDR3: CASSVGMGKDTQYF
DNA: TGTGCCAGCAGCGTAGGGATGGGAAAAGATACGCAGTATTTT

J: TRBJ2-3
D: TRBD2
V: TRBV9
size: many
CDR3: CASSVGSRGGDTQYF
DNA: TGTGCCAGCAGCGTAGGGAGTCGGGGAGGGGATACGCAGTATTTT

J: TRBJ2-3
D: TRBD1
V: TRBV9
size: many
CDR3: CASSVEAGGGTDTQYF
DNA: TGTGCCAGCAGCGTAGAGGCAGGGGGAGGCACAGATACGCAGTATTTT

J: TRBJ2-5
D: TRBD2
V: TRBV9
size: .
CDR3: CASSVRSGGASETQYF
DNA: TGTGCCAGCAGCGTCCGGAGCGGGGGGGCAAGTGAGACCCAGTACTTC

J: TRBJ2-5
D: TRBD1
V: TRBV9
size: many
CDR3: CASSWTGAKETQYF
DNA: TGTGCCAGCAGCTGGACAGGGGCAAAAGAGACCCAGTACTTC

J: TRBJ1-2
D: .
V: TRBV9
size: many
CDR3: CASSGDAGRRHPNYGYTF
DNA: TGTGCCAGCAGCGGTGATGCCGGACGGAGACACCCTAACTATGGCTACACCTTC

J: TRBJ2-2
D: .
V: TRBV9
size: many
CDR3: CASNRVTGELFF
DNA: TGTGCCAGCAACAGGGTTACCGGGGAGCTGTTTTTT

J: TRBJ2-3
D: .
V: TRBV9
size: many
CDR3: CASSVVNSASTDTQYF
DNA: TGTGCCAGCAGCGTAGTTAACAGTGCCTCCACAGATACGCAGTATTTT

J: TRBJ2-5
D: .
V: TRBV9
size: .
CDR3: CASSETTGDQETQYF
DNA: TGTGCCAGCAGCGAGACTACAGGTGACCAAGAGACCCAGTACTTC

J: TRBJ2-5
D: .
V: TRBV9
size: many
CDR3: CASSVAAAQETQYF
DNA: TGTGCCAGCAGCGTAGCGGCAGCTCAAGAGACCCAGTACTTC

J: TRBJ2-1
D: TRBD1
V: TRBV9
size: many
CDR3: CASSVVGGTGGGNEQFF
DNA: TGTGCCAGCAGCGTAGTAGGCGGGACAGGGGGTGGGAATGAGCAGTTCTTC

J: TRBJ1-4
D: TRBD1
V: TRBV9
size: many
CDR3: CASSLVPTGGNEKLFF
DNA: TGTGCCAGCAGCCTAGTACCGACAGGGGGGAATGAAAAACTGTTTTTT

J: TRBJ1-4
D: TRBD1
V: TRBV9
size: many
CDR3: CASSVGTGDVEKLFF
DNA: TGTGCCAGCAGCGTAGGAACAGGGGATGTTGAAAAACTGTTTTTT

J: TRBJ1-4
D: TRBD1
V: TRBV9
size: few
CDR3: CASSVAGGTNEKLFF
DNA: TGTGCCAGCAGCGTAGCAGGGGGCACTAATGAAAAACTGTTTTTT

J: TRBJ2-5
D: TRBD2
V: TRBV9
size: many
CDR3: CASSVAGLAQETQYF
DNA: TGTGCCAGCAGCGTAGCCGGACTAGCCCAAGAGACCCAGTACTTC

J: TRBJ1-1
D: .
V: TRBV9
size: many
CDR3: CASSEGVKQGRRGNTEAFF
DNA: TGTGCCAGCAGCGAGGGAGTAAAACAGGGAAGGAGAGGGAACACTGAAGCTTTCTTT

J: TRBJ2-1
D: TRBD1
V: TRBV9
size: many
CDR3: CASSGGQESSYNEQFF
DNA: TGTGCCAGCAGCGGCGGACAGGAGAGCTCCTACAATGAGCAGTTCTTC

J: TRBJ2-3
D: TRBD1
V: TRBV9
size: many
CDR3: CASSARTGYSDTQYF
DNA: TGTGCCAGCAGCGCACGGACAGGGTACAGTGATACGCAGTATTTT

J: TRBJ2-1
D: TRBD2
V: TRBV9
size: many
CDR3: CASSALGGSGDEQFF
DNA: TGTGCCAGCAGCGCCCTGGGCGGGAGTGGCGATGAGCAGTTCTTC

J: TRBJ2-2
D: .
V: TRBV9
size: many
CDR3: CASSVGQLTGELFF
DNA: TGTGCCAGCAGCGTAGGTCAGTTAACCGGGGAGCTGTTTTTT

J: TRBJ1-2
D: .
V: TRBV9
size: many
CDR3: CASSVEPGSTYGYTF
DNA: TGTGCCAGCAGCGTAGAGCCCGGCTCGACCTATGGCTACACCTTC

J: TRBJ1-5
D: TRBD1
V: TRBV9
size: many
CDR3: CASSEGQAQNQPQHF
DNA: TGTGCCAGCAGCGAGGGACAGGCCCAAAATCAGCCCCAGCATTTT

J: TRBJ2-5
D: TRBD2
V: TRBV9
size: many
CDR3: CASSVGLAGPETQYF
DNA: TGTGCCAGCAGCGTAGGTCTAGCGGGTCCAGAGACCCAGTACTTC

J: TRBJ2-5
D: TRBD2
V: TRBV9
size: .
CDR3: CASSVQSGGFGETQYF
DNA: TGTGCCAGCAGCGTGCAAAGCGGGGGATTTGGGGAGACCCAGTACTTC

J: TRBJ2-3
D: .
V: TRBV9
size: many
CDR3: CASSSTPSGTDTQYF
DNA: TGTGCCAGCAGCTCAACCCCTAGCGGCACAGATACGCAGTATTTT

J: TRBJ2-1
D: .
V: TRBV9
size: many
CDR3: CASSVDGVSYNEQFF
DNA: TGTGCCAGCAGCGTAGACGGGGTCTCCTACAATGAGCAGTTCTTC

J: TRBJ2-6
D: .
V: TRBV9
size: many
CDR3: CASSVVGGFPSGANVLTF
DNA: TGTGCCAGCAGCGTAGTTGGGGGGTTCCCCTCTGGGGCCAACGTCCTGACTTTC

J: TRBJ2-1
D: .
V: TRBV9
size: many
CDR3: CASSESSYNEQFF
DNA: TGTGCCAGCAGCGAGAGCTCCTACAATGAGCAGTTCTTC

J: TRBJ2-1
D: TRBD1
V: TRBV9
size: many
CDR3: CASSSTGQGPFGEQFF
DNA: TGTGCCAGCAGTTCAACCGGACAGGGCCCCTTTGGTGAGCAGTTCTTC

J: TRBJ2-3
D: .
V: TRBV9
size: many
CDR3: CASSVASPSTDTQYF
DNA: TGTGCCAGCAGCGTAGCTAGCCCATCAACAGATACGCAGTATTTT

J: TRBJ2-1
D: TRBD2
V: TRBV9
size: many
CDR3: CASSVGTSGYNEQFF
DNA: TGTGCCAGCAGCGTTGGGACTAGCGGATACAATGAGCAGTTCTTC